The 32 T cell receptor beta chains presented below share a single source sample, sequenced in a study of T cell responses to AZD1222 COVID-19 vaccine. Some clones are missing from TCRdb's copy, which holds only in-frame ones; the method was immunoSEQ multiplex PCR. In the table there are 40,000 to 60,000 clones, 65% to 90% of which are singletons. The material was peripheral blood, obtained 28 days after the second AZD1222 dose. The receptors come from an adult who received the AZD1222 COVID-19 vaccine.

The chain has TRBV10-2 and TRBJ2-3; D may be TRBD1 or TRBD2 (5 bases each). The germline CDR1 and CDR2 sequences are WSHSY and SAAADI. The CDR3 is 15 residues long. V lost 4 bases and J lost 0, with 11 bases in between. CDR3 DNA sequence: TGCGCCAGCAGTGCTCCGGGACGGAGCACAGATACGCAGTATTTT. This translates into CASSAPGRSTDTQYF.

The CDR3 DNA reads as TGTGCCAGCAGCGTCGGACAAACTTATGGCTACACCTTC. This translates into CASSVGQTYGYTF. The gene calls are TRBV9 and TRBJ1-2; TRBD1 might be the D (5 bases). CDR1 is SGDLS and CDR2 is YYNGEE in the germline V gene. V lost 2 bases to trimming and J lost 5 bases, with 10 bases between them. The length of the CDR3 is 13 residues.

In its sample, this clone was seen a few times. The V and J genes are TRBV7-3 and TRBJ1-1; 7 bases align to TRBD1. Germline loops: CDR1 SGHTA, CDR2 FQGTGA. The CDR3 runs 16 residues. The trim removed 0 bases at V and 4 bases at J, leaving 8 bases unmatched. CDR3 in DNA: TGTGCCAGCAGCTTAACCCCCGGGACAGTAGGCACTGAAGCTTTCTTT. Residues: CASSLTPGTVGTEAFF.

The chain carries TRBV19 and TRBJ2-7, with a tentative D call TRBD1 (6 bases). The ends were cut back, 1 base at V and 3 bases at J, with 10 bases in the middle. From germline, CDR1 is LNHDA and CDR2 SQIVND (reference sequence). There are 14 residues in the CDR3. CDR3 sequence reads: CASSIVAGDYEQYF. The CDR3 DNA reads TGTGCCAGTAGTATAGTAGCAGGGGACTACGAGCAGTACTTC.

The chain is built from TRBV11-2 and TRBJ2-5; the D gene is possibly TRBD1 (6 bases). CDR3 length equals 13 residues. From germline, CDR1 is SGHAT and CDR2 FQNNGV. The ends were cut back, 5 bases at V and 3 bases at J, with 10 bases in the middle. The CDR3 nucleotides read TGTGCCAGCAGCCCCCGGGACAAAGAGACCCAGTACTTC. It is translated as CASSPRDKETQYF.

CDR3 region: CASSRGQKLGNTIYF. The CDR3 DNA reads as TGTGCCAGCAGTAGAGGACAGAAACTAGGAAACACCATATATTTT. The rearrangement joins TRBV2 to TRBJ1-3; weak D call: TRBD1 (6 bases). CDR1 and CDR2 (germline): SNHLY, FYNNEI. The CDR3 totals 15 residues. V was pared by 5 bases and J by 4 bases, with 15 bases between.

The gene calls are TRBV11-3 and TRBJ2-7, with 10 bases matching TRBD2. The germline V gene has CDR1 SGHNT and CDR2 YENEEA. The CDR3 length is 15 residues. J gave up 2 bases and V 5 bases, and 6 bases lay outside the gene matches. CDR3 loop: CASSSTSGNTYEQYF. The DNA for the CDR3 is TGTGCCAGCAGCAGCACTAGCGGGAACACCTACGAGCAGTACTTC.

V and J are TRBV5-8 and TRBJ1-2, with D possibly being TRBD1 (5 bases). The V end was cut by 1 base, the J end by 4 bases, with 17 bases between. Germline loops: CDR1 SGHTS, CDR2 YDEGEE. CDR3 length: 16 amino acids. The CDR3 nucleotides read TGTGCCAGCAGCTTGTGGAGGGGCGCCCAGAGCTATGGCTACACCTTC. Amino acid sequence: CASSLWRGAQSYGYTF.

The CDR3: CASSSGPANSGRAETQYF. CDR3 sequence (DNA): TGCGCCAGCAGCTCGGGACCGGCTAATAGCGGGAGAGCAGAGACCCAGTACTTC. This rearrangement joins TRBV5-1 to TRBJ2-5, with 9 nucleotides matching TRBD2. The CDR3 has 18 amino acids. CDR1 and CDR2 from the germline V gene are SGHRS and YFSETQ. The junction had 16 bases not matched to a gene; V was cut back by 3 bases and J by 4 bases.

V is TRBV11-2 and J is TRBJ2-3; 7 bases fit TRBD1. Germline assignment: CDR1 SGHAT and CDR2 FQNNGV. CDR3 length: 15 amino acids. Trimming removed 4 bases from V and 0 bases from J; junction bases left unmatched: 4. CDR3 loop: CASSSQGQSTDTQYF. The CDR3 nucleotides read TGTGCCAGCAGCTCCCAGGGACAGAGCACAGATACGCAGTATTTT.

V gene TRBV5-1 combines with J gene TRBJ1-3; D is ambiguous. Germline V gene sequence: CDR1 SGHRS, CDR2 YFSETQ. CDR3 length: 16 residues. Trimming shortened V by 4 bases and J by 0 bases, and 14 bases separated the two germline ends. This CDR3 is CASSPELGTSGNTIYF. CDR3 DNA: TGCGCCAGCAGCCCCGAGTTGGGAACCTCTGGAAACACCATATATTTT.

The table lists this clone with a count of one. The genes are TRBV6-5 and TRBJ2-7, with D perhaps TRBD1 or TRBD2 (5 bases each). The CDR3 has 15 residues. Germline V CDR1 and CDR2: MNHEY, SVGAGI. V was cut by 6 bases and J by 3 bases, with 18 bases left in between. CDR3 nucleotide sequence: TGTGCCAGCAGAGACACCCGGGGCAAAGACTACGAGCAGTACTTC. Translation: CASRDTRGKDYEQYF.

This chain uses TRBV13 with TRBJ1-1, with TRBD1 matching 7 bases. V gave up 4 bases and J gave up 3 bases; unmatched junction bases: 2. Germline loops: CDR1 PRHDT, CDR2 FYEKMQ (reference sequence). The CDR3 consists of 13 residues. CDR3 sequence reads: CASSSGQYTEAFF. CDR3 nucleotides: TGTGCCAGCAGCTCGGGACAGTACACTGAAGCTTTCTTT.

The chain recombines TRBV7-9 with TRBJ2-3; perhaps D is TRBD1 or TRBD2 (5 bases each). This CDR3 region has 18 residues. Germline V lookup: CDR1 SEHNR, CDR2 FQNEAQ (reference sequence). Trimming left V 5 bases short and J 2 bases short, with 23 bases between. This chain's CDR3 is CASSPYRSGLRDTDTQYF. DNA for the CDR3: TGTGCCAGCAGCCCCTATAGGTCAGGGCTGAGGGACACAGATACGCAGTATTTT. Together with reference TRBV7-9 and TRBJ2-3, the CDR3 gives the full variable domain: DTGVSQNPRHKITKRGQNVTFRCDPISEHNRLYWYRQTLGQGPEFLTYFQNEAQLEKSRLLSDRFSAERPKGSFSTLEIQRTEQGDSAMYLCASSPYRSGLRDTDTQYFGPGTRLTVL.

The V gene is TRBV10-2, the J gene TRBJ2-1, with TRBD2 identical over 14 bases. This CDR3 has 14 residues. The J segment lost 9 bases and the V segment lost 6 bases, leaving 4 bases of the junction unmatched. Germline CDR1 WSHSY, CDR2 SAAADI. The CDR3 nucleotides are TGCGCCAGCAGGCCGGGACTAGCGGGGGCTGAGCAGTTCTTC. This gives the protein CASRPGLAGAEQFF.

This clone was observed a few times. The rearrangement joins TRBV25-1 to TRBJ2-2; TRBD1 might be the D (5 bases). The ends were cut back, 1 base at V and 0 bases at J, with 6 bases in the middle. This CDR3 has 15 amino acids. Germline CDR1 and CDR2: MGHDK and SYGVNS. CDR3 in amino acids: CASSESTANTGELFF. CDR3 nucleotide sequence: TGTGCCAGCAGTGAATCGACAGCGAACACCGGGGAGCTGTTTTTT.

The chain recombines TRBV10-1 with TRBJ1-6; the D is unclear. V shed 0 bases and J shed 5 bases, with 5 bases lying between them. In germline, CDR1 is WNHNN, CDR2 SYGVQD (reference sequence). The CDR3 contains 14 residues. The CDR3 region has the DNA TGCGCCAGCAGTGAGTCCCAAAATAATTCACCCCTCCACTTT. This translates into CASSESQNNSPLHF.

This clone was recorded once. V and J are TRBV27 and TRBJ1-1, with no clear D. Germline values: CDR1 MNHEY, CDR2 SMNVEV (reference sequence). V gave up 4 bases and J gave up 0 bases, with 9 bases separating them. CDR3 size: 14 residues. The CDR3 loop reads CASSSVRMNTEAFF. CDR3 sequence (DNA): TGTGCCAGCAGTTCGGTCAGGATGAACACTGAAGCTTTCTTT.

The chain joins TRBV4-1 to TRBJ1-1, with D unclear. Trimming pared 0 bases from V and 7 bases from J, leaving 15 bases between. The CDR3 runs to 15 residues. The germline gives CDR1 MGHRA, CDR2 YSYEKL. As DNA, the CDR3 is TGCGCCAGCAGCCAAGATTCTAGGAGGATGAATGAAGCTTTCTTT. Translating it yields CASSQDSRRMNEAFF.

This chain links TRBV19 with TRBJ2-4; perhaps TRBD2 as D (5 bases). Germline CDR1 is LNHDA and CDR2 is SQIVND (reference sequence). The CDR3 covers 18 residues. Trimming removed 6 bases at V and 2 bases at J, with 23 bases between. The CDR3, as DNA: TGTGCCAGTAGCCTCCGAGGTCGAGGGTTTGAGACCAAAAACATTCAGTACTTC. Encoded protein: CASSLRGRGFETKNIQYF.

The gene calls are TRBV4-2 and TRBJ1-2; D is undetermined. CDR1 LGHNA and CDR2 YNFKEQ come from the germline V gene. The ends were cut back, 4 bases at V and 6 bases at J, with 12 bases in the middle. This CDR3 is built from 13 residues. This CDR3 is CASSLDDGDGYTF. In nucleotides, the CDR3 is TGTGCCAGCAGCCTCGATGATGGGGATGGCTACACCTTC.

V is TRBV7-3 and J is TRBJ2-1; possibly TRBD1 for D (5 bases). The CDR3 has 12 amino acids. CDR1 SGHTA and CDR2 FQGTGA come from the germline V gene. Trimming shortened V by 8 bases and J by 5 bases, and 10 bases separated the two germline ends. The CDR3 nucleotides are TGTGCCAGCGTAGGGGCTAACAATGAGCAGTTCTTC. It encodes CASVGANNEQFF.

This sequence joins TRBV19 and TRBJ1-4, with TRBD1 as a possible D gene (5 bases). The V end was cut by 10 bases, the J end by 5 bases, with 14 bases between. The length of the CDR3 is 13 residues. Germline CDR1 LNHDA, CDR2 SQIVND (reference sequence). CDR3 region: CATWGDANEKLFF. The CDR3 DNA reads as TGTGCCACGTGGGGGGACGCAAATGAAAAACTGTTTTTT. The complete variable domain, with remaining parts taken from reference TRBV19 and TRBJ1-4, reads DGGITQSPKYLFRKEGQNVTLSCEQNLNHDAMYWYRQDPGQGLRLIYYSQIVNDFQKGDIAEGYSVSREKKESFPLTVTSAQKNPTAFYLCATWGDANEKLFFGSGTQLSVL.

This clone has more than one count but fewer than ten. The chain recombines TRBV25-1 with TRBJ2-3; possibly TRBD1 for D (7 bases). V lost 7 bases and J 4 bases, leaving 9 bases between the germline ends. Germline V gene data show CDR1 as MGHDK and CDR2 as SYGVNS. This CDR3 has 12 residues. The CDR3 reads CASTGGPDTQYF. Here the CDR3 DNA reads TGTGCCAGCACAGGGGGGCCAGATACGCAGTATTTT.

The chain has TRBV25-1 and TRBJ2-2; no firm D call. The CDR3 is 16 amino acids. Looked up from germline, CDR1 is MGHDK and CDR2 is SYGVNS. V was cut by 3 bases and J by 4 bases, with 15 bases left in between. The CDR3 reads CASSDHRKVITGELFF. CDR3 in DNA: TGTGCCAGCAGTGACCACCGTAAGGTGATCACCGGGGAGCTGTTTTTT. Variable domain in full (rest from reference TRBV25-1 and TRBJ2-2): EADIYQTPRYLVIGTGKKITLECSQTMGHDKMYWYQQDPGMELHLIHYSYGVNSTEKGDLSSESTVSRIRTEHFPLTLESARPSHTSQYLCASSDHRKVITGELFFGEGSRLTVL.

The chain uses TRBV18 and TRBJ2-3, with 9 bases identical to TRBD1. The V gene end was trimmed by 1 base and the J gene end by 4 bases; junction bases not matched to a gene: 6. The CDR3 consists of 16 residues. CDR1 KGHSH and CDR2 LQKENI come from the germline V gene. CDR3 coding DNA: TGTGCCAGCTCACCACTAACAGGGGGCGCGCCAGATACGCAGTATTTT. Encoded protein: CASSPLTGGAPDTQYF.

CDR3 in amino acids: CASSYSSANEQFF. The DNA of the CDR3 is TGTGCCAGCAGTTACTCGTCGGCAAATGAGCAGTTCTTC. The chain has TRBV6-6 and TRBJ2-1, with D unclear. Per the germline V gene, CDR1 is MNHNY and CDR2 is SVGAGI (reference sequence). V was shortened by 0 bases and J by 7 bases, with 7 bases between the two germline ends. The CDR3 covers 13 residues.

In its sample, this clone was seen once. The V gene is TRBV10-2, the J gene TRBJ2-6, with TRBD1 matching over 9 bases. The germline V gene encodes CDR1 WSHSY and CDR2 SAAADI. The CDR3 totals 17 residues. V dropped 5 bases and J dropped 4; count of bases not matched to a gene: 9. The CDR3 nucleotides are TGCGCCAGCAGTCCCCTCGGGACAGGGCAAGGGGCCAACGTCCTGACTTTC. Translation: CASSPLGTGQGANVLTF.

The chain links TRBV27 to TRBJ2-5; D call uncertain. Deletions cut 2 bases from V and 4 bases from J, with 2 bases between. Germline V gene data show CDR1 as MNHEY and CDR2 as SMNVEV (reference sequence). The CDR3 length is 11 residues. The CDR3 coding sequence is TGTGCCAGCAGTTTAGGAGAGACCCAGTACTTC. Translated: CASSLGETQYF.

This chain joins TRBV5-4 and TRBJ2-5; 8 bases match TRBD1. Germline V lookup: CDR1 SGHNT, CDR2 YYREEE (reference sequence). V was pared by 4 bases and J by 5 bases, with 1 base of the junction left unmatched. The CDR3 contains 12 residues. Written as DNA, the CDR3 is TGTGCCAGCAGCCGGGACAGGGAGACCCAGTACTTC. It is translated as CASSRDRETQYF.

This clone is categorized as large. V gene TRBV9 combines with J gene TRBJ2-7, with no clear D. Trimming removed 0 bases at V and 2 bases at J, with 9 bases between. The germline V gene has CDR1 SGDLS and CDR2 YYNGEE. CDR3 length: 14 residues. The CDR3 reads CASSVGMVPYEQYF. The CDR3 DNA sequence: TGTGCCAGCAGCGTAGGGATGGTGCCCTACGAGCAGTACTTC.

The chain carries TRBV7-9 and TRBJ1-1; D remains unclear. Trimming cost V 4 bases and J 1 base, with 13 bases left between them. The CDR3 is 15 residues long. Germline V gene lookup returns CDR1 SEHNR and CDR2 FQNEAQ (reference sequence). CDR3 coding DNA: TGTGCCAGCAGCTCATACAGCTACTCGAACACTGAAGCTTTCTTT. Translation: CASSSYSYSNTEAFF.